The 18 T cell receptor beta chains presented below share a single source sample, sequenced in a study of blood T cell repertoires in COVID-19. Only in-frame clones appear in the TCRdb table, and some are missing; sequencing was by immunoSEQ multiplex PCR. This table holds about 90,000 clones, around 87% found once. Material for sequencing was peripheral blood. These TCRs come from a male donor with acute or convalescent COVID-19.

The chain has TRBV11-2 and TRBJ2-2; D remains ambiguous. V lost 5 bases and J 4 bases, leaving 8 bases between the germline ends. Germline V CDR1 and CDR2: SGHAT, FQNNGV. The CDR3 totals 13 residues. The DNA for the CDR3 is TGTGCCAGCAGCCCGAGTGGCACCGGGGAGCTGTTTTTT. Translated, it gives CASSPSGTGELFF. Filled out from reference TRBV11-2 and TRBJ2-2, the complete variable domain reads EAGVAQSPRYKIIEKRQSVAFWCNPISGHATLYWYQQILGQGPKLLIQFQNNGVVDDSQLPKDRFSAERLKGVDSTLKIQPAKLEDSAVYLCASSPSGTGELFFGEGSRLTVL.

The chain uses TRBV6-5 and TRBJ2-7, with D perhaps TRBD1 (6 bases). Germline V CDR1 and CDR2: MNHEY, SVGAGI. This CDR3 contains 13 residues. V lost 6 bases to trimming and J lost 4 bases, with 13 bases between them. CDR3 region: CASSRGTIYEQYF. The CDR3, as DNA: TGTGCCAGCAGCAGAGGGACAATTTACGAGCAGTACTTC.

V and J are TRBV5-4 and TRBJ2-5; 7 positions match TRBD1. Germline V CDR1 and CDR2: SGHNT, YYREEE (reference sequence). Trimming at V came to 2 bases and at J to 5 bases, leaving 3 bases not matched to a gene. The CDR3 spans 13 residues. The CDR3 DNA sequence: TGTGCCAGCAGCTTACAGGGGACGGAGACCCAGTACTTC. Translated, it gives CASSLQGTETQYF.

The CDR3 DNA is TGTGCCAGCAGCTCCGGACAGGGCTCGTTAAATTCACCCCTCCACTTT. It yields the protein CASSSGQGSLNSPLHF. The rearrangement uses TRBV6-6 and TRBJ1-6, with 8 bases lining up with TRBD1. The V gene end was trimmed by 6 bases and the J gene end by 7 bases; junction bases not matched to a gene: 11. The CDR3 is 16 residues long. CDR1 is MNHNY and CDR2 is SVGAGI in the germline V gene (reference sequence).

On this clone itself: In the same sample, other DNA sequences code for this CDR3. This chain uses TRBV7-9 with TRBJ1-2; 9 nucleotides match TRBD1. The junction had 4 bases not matched to a gene; V was cut back by 3 bases and J by 8 bases. Germline CDR1 SEHNR, CDR2 FQNEAQ (reference sequence). The CDR3 extends over 13 amino acids. In DNA, the CDR3 is TGTGCCAGCAGCTTGGGACAGGGCGGCGGCTACACCTTC. This codes for CASSLGQGGGYTF.

The J gene is TRBJ1-3, the V gene TRBV30, with a possible D match to TRBD1 (5 bases). CDR1 and CDR2 from the germline V gene are GTSNPN and SVGIG (reference sequence). V lost 0 bases, J lost 2 bases, and 14 bases lay in between. The CDR3 extends over 16 amino acids. CDR3 sequence reads: CAWSVPRAATGNTIYF. The DNA for the CDR3 is TGTGCCTGGAGTGTCCCCAGGGCAGCTACTGGAAACACCATATATTTT.

This chain uses TRBV27 with TRBJ2-7; possible D gene TRBD1, 5 bases. Trimming stripped 0 bases from V and 2 bases from J, with 11 bases between. The length of the CDR3 is 15 residues. Germline CDR1 reads MNHEY; CDR2 reads SMNVEV (reference sequence). The CDR3 is CASSLSRGGAYEQYF. The CDR3 DNA reads as TGTGCCAGCAGTTTATCAAGGGGTGGCGCCTACGAGCAGTACTTC.

The chain recombines TRBV3-1 (or the pseudogene TRBV3-2) with TRBJ1-6, with D possibly matching TRBD1 (6 bases). Germline V gives CDR1 LGHDT, CDR2 YNNKEL (reference sequence). V shed 6 bases and J shed 4 bases, with 13 bases lying between them. The CDR3 has 15 residues. CDR3 region: CASRSGRGYNSPLHF. The CDR3 DNA is TGTGCCAGCAGATCCGGCAGGGGATATAATTCACCCCTCCACTTT.

The chain links TRBV11-2 to TRBJ2-7; the D gene is possibly TRBD1 (6 bases). Germline V CDR1 and CDR2: SGHAT, FQNNGV. The CDR3 sequence is 14 residues long. Trimming took off 8 bases at V and 2 bases at J, with 16 bases between the two ends. CDR3 coding DNA: TGTGCCAGCTCCAGGGGTCCCTTTCCCTACGAGCAGTACTTC. Translated: CASSRGPFPYEQYF.

V gene TRBV28 combines with J gene TRBJ2-7; D remains unclear. CDR3 length equals 14 residues. The V gene's germline CDR1 is MDHEN and CDR2 SYDVKM. V lost 7 bases to trimming and J lost 2 bases, with 15 bases between them. DNA for the CDR3: TGTGCCAGCACCGAGACACGGCTGGCCTACGAGCAGTACTTC. Translation: CASTETRLAYEQYF.

This clone was found once. The J gene is TRBJ2-7, the V gene TRBV11-3, with TRBD2 as a possible D gene (6 bases). Trimming removed 1 base from V and 3 bases from J, with 13 bases in between. This CDR3 has 15 residues. Per the germline V gene, CDR1 is SGHNT and CDR2 is YENEEA. The DNA of the CDR3 is TGTGCCAGCAGCTTAGGGGACTCGCCCTTCTACGAGCAGTACTTC. Its translation: CASSLGDSPFYEQYF.

The chain combines TRBV28 with TRBJ2-2; 9 bases agree with TRBD1. The V gene's germline CDR1 is MDHEN and CDR2 SYDVKM. The CDR3 length is 14 residues. J gave up 7 bases and V 6 bases, and 6 bases lay outside the gene matches. Here the CDR3 reads CASRDRGIVGELFF. CDR3 DNA: TGTGCCAGCAGGGACAGGGGTATCGTCGGGGAGCTGTTTTTT.

The chain joins TRBV29-1 to TRBJ2-7; 7 nucleotides agree with TRBD2. V gave up 1 base and J gave up 6 bases; unmatched junction bases: 6. The CDR3 extends over 13 amino acids. Germline values: CDR1 SQVTM, CDR2 ANQGSEA. CDR3 DNA sequence: TGCAGCGTTGAAGGCGGGGGTTACTCCGAGCAGTACTTC. It is translated as CSVEGGGYSEQYF.

V usage is TRBV11-2 and J usage is TRBJ2-5; 9 nucleotides line up with TRBD2. The CDR3 is made up of 15 amino acids. J was trimmed by 5 bases and V by 5 bases; bases with no gene match: 9. Looked up from germline, CDR1 is SGHAT and CDR2 is FQNNGV. This CDR3 reads CASSPYAGGDETQYF. The CDR3 nucleotides read TGTGCCAGCAGCCCTTATGCGGGGGGGGATGAGACCCAGTACTTC.

This chain uses TRBV27 with TRBJ2-1; 13 nucleotides match TRBD2. In germline, CDR1 is MNHEY, CDR2 SMNVEV (reference sequence). Trimming at V came to 0 bases and at J to 9 bases, leaving 5 bases not matched to a gene. This CDR3 comprises 16 residues. This CDR3 reads CASSLSSLAGGGEQFF. In DNA form, the CDR3 reads TGTGCCAGCAGTTTATCGTCACTAGCGGGGGGGGGTGAGCAGTTCTTC.

This chain connects TRBV27 to TRBJ1-6; D is unresolved. Germline CDR1 reads MNHEY; CDR2 reads SMNVEV (reference sequence). V was pared by 6 bases and J by 9 bases, with 12 bases between. This CDR3 spans 13 amino acids. In DNA form, the CDR3 reads TGTGCCAGCAGCCGCGAGTTTCGTTCACCCCTCCACTTT. It is translated as CASSREFRSPLHF.

The rearrangement links TRBV5-6 to TRBJ1-1; no definite D call. The V gene lost 0 bases and the J gene lost 4 bases, with 13 bases spanning the gap. From germline, CDR1 is SGHDT and CDR2 YYEEEE. CDR3 length equals 15 residues. CDR3 nucleotides: TGTGCCAGCAGCTTGGTGGATACGGGGTCCACTGAAGCTTTCTTT. Translating it yields CASSLVDTGSTEAFF. The full variable domain, completed using reference TRBV5-6 and TRBJ1-1, is DAGVTQSPTHLIKTRGQQVTLRCSPKSGHDTVSWYQQALGQGPQFIFQYYEEEERQRGNFPDRFSGHQFPNYSSELNVNALLLGDSALYLCASSLVDTGSTEAFFGQGTRLTVV.

The chain combines TRBV3-1 (or the pseudogene TRBV3-2) with TRBJ1-1; TRBD1 might be the D (5 bases). The V and J ends lost 1 base and 2 bases respectively, with 11 bases between them. Germline loops: CDR1 LGHDT, CDR2 YNNKEL (reference sequence). There are 15 residues in the CDR3. The CDR3 spells CASSQGRGFNTEAFF. The DNA of the CDR3 is TGTGCCAGCAGCCAAGGAAGGGGATTTAACACTGAAGCTTTCTTT.